These 3 T cell receptor beta chains were all obtained from the same sample, sequenced in a study of shared clonotypes between healthy human individuals. Some clones are missing from TCRdb's copy, which holds only in-frame ones; the method was immunoSEQ multiplex PCR. The data hold about 730,000 clones, with 72% observed a single time. Sample: memory CD4+ T cells sorted from blood. The sample's subset: CD45RA-negative fraction. The receptor set was obtained from a woman between 25 and 40 years old in good health.

The DNA for the CDR3 is TGTGCCTGGAGGTTGGTCCATCAAGATACGCAGTATTTT. It translates to CAWRLVHQDTQYF. The J gene is TRBJ2-3, the V gene TRBV30; no clear D gene. The CDR3 loop spans 13 amino acids. V lost 3 bases and J 5 bases, leaving 12 bases between the germline ends. Germline V gene data show CDR1 as GTSNPN and CDR2 as SVGIG (reference sequence). Variable domain in full (rest from reference TRBV30 and TRBJ2-3): SQTIHQWPATLVQPVGSPLSLECTVEGTSNPNLYWYRQAAGRGLQLLFYSVGIGQISSEVPQNLSASRPQDRQFILSSKKLLLSDSGFYLCAWRLVHQDTQYFGPGTRLTVL.

This clone turned up a few times. This chain connects TRBV2 to TRBJ2-3, with TRBD2 matching over 10 bases. Per germline, CDR1 SNHLY and CDR2 FYNNEI. J was trimmed by 4 bases and V by 1 base; bases with no gene match: 5. The CDR3 length is 16 residues. CDR3 sequence reads: CASSEGAGGPADTQYF. CDR3 in DNA: TGTGCCAGCAGTGAAGGAGCGGGAGGGCCAGCAGATACGCAGTATTTT. Full variable domain (outside the CDR3, taken from reference TRBV2 and TRBJ2-3): EPEVTQTPSHQVTQMGQEVILRCVPISNHLYFYWYRQILGQKVEFLVSFYNNEISEKSEIFDDQFSVERPDGSNFTLKIRSTKLEDSAMYFCASSEGAGGPADTQYFGPGTRLTVL.

The CDR3 sequence is CASSRGLAGRQETQYF. CDR3 bases: TGTGCCAGCAGCAGAGGACTAGCGGGTCGCCAAGAGACCCAGTACTTC. The chain uses TRBV7-8 and TRBJ2-5, with TRBD2 matching over 11 bases. The V and J ends lost 5 bases and 1 base, in that order; junction bases with no gene match: 6. CDR3 length: 16 amino acids. CDR1 and CDR2 from the germline V gene are SGHVS and FQNEAQ. The full variable domain, its missing parts supplied by reference TRBV7-8 and TRBJ2-5, is GAGVSQSPRYKVAKRGQDVALRCDPISGHVSLFWYQQALGQGPEFLTYFQNEAQLDKSGLPSDRFFAERPEGSVSTLKIQRTQQEDSAVYLCASSRGLAGRQETQYFGPGTRLLVL.